This T cell receptor beta chain comes out of a study of CD4 T cells in relation to SARS-CoV-2 and coronaviruses. Study-wide results and caveats: Crossreactivity was assessed only for spike protein, not other viral proteins.

Deep TCR-beta sequencing used DNA from uncultured naive and memory CD4+ T cells. Sequencing used immunoSEQ multiplex PCR; TCRdb keeps in-frame clones, though not all of them. The data show 65,000 or so clones, with about 87% seen just once and about 1.6% held by the top ten. About this clone: Its specificity is not known.

The CDR3 is 14 amino acids. Germline V lookup: CDR1 SGDLS, CDR2 YYNGEE. V was shortened by 0 bases and J by 6 bases, with 12 bases between the two germline ends. The unexposed donors gave CD4+ T cells in about 2011-2019, prior to COVID-19. Source material: memory CD4+ T cells from PBMCs. The receptor was derived from a human donor in good health. V is TRBV9 and J is TRBJ2-5; possibly TRBD2 for D (5 bases). The CDR3 DNA sequence: TGTGCCAGCAGCGTAGACGTGGGAGAGAAGACCCAGTACTTC. This codes for CASSVDVGEKTQYF. The whole variable domain, remainder taken from reference TRBV9 and TRBJ2-5, is DSGVTQTPKHLITATGQRVTLRCSPRSGDLSVYWYQQSLDQGLQFLIQYYNGEERAKGNILERFSAQQFPDLHSELNLSSLELGDSALYFCASSVDVGEKTQYFGPGTRLLVL.